The clone carrying this T cell receptor beta chain was counted once. Its antigen remains unknown. Assay: immunoSEQ multiplex PCR; the TCRdb copy retains only in-frame clones and omits some. The data contain about 240,000 clones, around 85% of them singletons. J was trimmed by 3 bases and V by 3 bases; bases with no gene match: 5. The CDR3 runs to 14 residues. Germline V gives CDR1 SGHRS, CDR2 YFSETQ. This sample stems from a study of cytomegalovirus exposure and HLA in healthy donors. Findings and caveats of the study: In vitro assays verified that three CMV-associated chains recognized CMV antigens specifically. Most TCR sequences showed up rarely, but some public TCRs showed up in many donors. The authors listed 150 or so TCR beta chains as cytomegalovirus-associated.

This clonotype originated in a woman aged 25 to 39 in good health and CMV-seropositive. This chain connects TRBV5-1 to TRBJ2-5; 7 nucleotides line up with TRBD1. Specimen: PBMCs. The CDR3: CASSSGTAEETQYF. In DNA, the CDR3 is TGCGCCAGCAGCTCCGGGACAGCCGAAGAGACCCAGTACTTC.